Listed here is a single TCR beta chain. This entry is derived from a study of neoadjuvant anti-PD-1 for oral cavity cancer. The CDR3 covers 16 residues. Germline assignment: CDR1 MNHEY and CDR2 SMNVEV (reference sequence). The junction had 12 bases not matched to a gene; V was cut back by 2 bases and J by 9 bases. Data came from immunoSEQ multiplex PCR; TCRdb stores just in-frame clones and leaves some out. The sample has 15,000 or so clones; about two thirds are singletons. Time point described: after neoadjuvant nivolumab, at surgical resection. The source material was PBMCs, sampled after nivolumab (anti-PD-1) treatment. The sequence derives from a person aged 35-79 years with oral cavity squamous cell carcinoma. J is TRBJ2-1 and V is TRBV27, with 8 bases aligning to TRBD2. The CDR3, as DNA: TGTGCCAGCAGTTTAAGTTTGGGACTAGGGGCGGTTGAGCAGTTCTTC. Its protein is CASSLSLGLGAVEQFF.